This T cell receptor beta chain derives from a study of T cells in Graves' hyperthyroidism and ophthalmopathy. The CDR3 extends over 14 amino acids. V lost 5 bases, J lost 9 bases, and 14 bases stayed unmatched. Germline CDR1 and CDR2: DFQATT and SNEGSKA (reference sequence). This clonotype was observed many times. What it binds is not known. Study-level findings and limits: Progression to ophthalmopathy was predicted a median of roughly 6.5 months early. Most clonotypes expanded in thyroid above 0.001 were likewise present in blood.

Graves' hyperthyroidism is called stable when ophthalmopathy does not progress within 18 months. Diagnoses rested on clinical symptoms, serum thyroxine and TRAb, thyroid ultrasound and orbital computed tomography. The source material, RNA transcripts, was used to amplify TCR beta CDR3 regions. The primer set for the first-round RT-PCR of the TCR CDR3 was HTBI. From the multiplex PCR reads, TCRdb called clonotypes with MiXCR, one entry per CDR3 protein. The table records 700,000 or so distinct CDR3 sequences, about 16% of them present only once. Sequencing used blood. V usage is TRBV20-1 and J usage is TRBJ1-2; TRBD1 aligns across 8 bases. This receptor was taken from a man aged 18 to 30 with Graves' hyperthyroidism. The CDR3 protein is CSASQGAGHQSYTF. CDR3 DNA sequence: TGCAGTGCTTCCCAGGGGGCTGGCCACCAAAGCTACACCTTC.